This paragraph covers one T cell receptor beta chain sequence. Antigen unknown. The data were taken from a study of T cell responses to AZD1222 COVID-19 vaccine. Study-wide results and limits: An increase in Spike-specific TCR breadth and depth was observed after two AZD1222 doses. Spike regions recognized by vaccine-associated CD4 TCRs spanned the protein, led by 160-218 and 743-854. Variant regions that are unmutated are reportedly the target of nearly half of spike-specific TCRs.

V dropped 4 bases and J dropped 2 bases, with 12 bases sitting between them. In germline, CDR1 is SGDLS, CDR2 YYNGEE. The CDR3 is made up of 14 amino acids. The assay was immunoSEQ multiplex PCR, and TCRdb's table has in-frame clones only and misses some. Of tens of thousands of clones in the sample, around 80% are singletons; the top ten hold roughly 25%. The source material was peripheral blood, sampled 28 days after the second AZD1222 dose. The rearrangement uses TRBV9 and TRBJ1-1; maybe TRBD1 (5 bases). The TCR was taken from an adult who received the AZD1222 COVID-19 vaccine. The CDR3, as DNA: TGTGCCAGCAGCTCTGGGACGTTAAACACTGAAGCTTTCTTT. It is translated as CASSSGTLNTEAFF.